The 20 T cell receptor beta chains below come from one sample, sequenced in a study of response to subunit inactivated influenza vaccine. TCRdb analysed the RT-PCR reads with MiXCR anew, one entry per CDR3 protein. The table lists around 190,000 distinct CDR3 sequences, over 13% of them singletons. Sequencing was performed on CD8+ T cells sorted from PBMCs, taken around 5 days after vaccination. The receptors originated from a man in his fifties who received an inactivated influenza vaccine.

The J gene is TRBJ2-7, the V gene TRBV20-1, with 9 bases aligning to TRBD1. There are 14 residues in the CDR3. The V gene end was trimmed by 6 bases and the J gene end by 5 bases; junction bases not matched to a gene: 11. CDR1 is DFQATT, CDR2 SNEGSKA, per germline (reference sequence). Written as DNA, the CDR3 is TGCAGTGCAACGATCGGGACAGGGACCGACGAGCAGTACTTC. Translating it yields CSATIGTGTDEQYF.

This clonotype was seen only a few times. CDR3 DNA sequence: TGCGCCAGCAGCCAGACAGCTGCCTATGGCTACACCTTC. Amino acids: CASSQTAAYGYTF. The chain couples TRBV4-1 to TRBJ1-2; TRBD1 might be the D (5 bases). The CDR3 sequence is 13 residues long. CDR1 is MGHRA and CDR2 is YSYEKL in the germline V gene. The ends were cut back, 3 bases at V and 4 bases at J, with 9 bases in the middle.

This chain uses TRBV7-9 with TRBJ2-5, with TRBD1 matching over 10 bases. The CDR3 has 15 amino acids. V dropped 1 base and J dropped 4; count of bases not matched to a gene: 3. The germline V gene encodes CDR1 SEHNR and CDR2 FQNEAQ (reference sequence). CDR3 sequence (DNA): TGTGCCAGCAGCTTAGTAGACAGGGGGCGAGAGACCCAGTACTTC. Amino acids: CASSLVDRGRETQYF.

A few counts support this clonotype. The rearrangement links TRBV28 to TRBJ2-5; D tentatively fits TRBD1 or TRBD2 (5 bases each). V was shortened by 2 bases and J by 8 bases, with 15 bases between the two germline ends. The germline gives CDR1 MDHEN, CDR2 SYDVKM. This CDR3 is built from 14 residues. CDR3 loop: CASSLPGTARTQYF. The CDR3 bases are TGTGCCAGCAGTTTACCTGGGACCGCGCGAACCCAGTACTTC.

This clonotype occurred many times. The genes are TRBV10-3 and TRBJ2-7; the match to TRBD1 covers 7 bases. Germline CDR1 and CDR2: ENHRY and SYGVKD. V dropped 6 bases and J dropped 3; count of bases not matched to a gene: 14. There are 16 residues in the CDR3. The CDR3 DNA reads TGTGCCATCAGGTCGGACAGGAGTTTGGGTTACTACGAGCAGTACTTC. It translates to CAIRSDRSLGYYEQYF.

The chain joins TRBV29-1 to TRBJ2-5; 7 bases are shared with TRBD2. Per the germline V gene, CDR1 is SQVTM and CDR2 is ANQGSEA. Trimming took 3 bases from V and 4 from J; bases not matched to a gene: 5. The CDR3 is 13 residues long. CDR3 DNA sequence: TGCAGCGTTGATGCGGGGGAGAGAGAGACCCAGTACTTC. Translation: CSVDAGERETQYF.

The chain joins TRBV7-8 to TRBJ2-1; D is possibly TRBD2 (5 bases). CDR3 length: 14 residues. V lost 4 bases and J lost 3, with 10 bases in between. From germline, CDR1 is SGHVS and CDR2 FQNEAQ. This CDR3 reads CASSWTGNYNEQFF. The CDR3 DNA sequence: TGTGCCAGCAGCTGGACCGGGAACTACAATGAGCAGTTCTTC.

This clonotype was found a few times. The gene calls are TRBV28 and TRBJ2-7; D may be TRBD1 (6 bases). Trimming pared 3 bases from V and 3 bases from J, leaving 12 bases between. The CDR3 runs 14 residues. The germline V gene has CDR1 MDHEN and CDR2 SYDVKM. The CDR3: CASSFPPGDYEQYF. The CDR3 coding sequence is TGTGCCAGCAGTTTCCCTCCAGGGGACTACGAGCAGTACTTC.

This clonotype appeared many times. The chain has TRBV6-2 or TRBV6-3 and TRBJ1-2; D call uncertain. The length of the CDR3 is 14 residues. Germline V gene lookup returns CDR1 MNHEY and CDR2 SVGEGT. V gave up 5 bases and J gave up 0 bases, with 10 bases separating them. Written as DNA, the CDR3 is TGTGCCAGCAGTCCGACACCTACTAACTATGGCTACACCTTC. Residues: CASSPTPTNYGYTF.

This clonotype was seen ten or more times. The CDR3 spells CASSLEGLSITDTQYF. The CDR3 DNA sequence: TGTGCCAGCAGTTTGGAGGGCCTTTCTATCACAGATACGCAGTATTTT. The chain has TRBV28 and TRBJ2-3, with D maybe TRBD2 (6 bases). This CDR3 spans 16 amino acids. With 3 bases removed from V and 2 bases from J, the gap between germline ends came to 15 bases. Germline-derived CDR1 and CDR2 are MDHEN and SYDVKM.

The chain couples TRBV4-3 to TRBJ2-1; D gene unclear. Trimming removed 0 bases from V and 4 bases from J, with 10 bases in between. This CDR3 contains 15 residues. CDR1 and CDR2 from the germline V gene are LGHNA and YSLEER. CDR3 DNA: TGCGCCAGCAGCCAAGATATTGGCGTTTACAATGAGCAGTTCTTC. Translation: CASSQDIGVYNEQFF.

In this sample, this clonotype turned up a few times. DNA of the CDR3: TGCAGCGTTGAACCGGGAAACAATGAGCAGTTCTTC. Encoded protein: CSVEPGNNEQFF. The chain combines TRBV29-1 with TRBJ2-1, with a tentative D call TRBD2 (5 bases). The germline V gene encodes CDR1 SQVTM and CDR2 ANQGSEA. The CDR3 has 12 amino acids. V was pared by 2 bases and J by 5 bases, with 7 bases between.

The chain couples TRBV6-5 to TRBJ2-3; 8 bases are shared with TRBD2. Trimming took 3 bases from V and 4 from J; bases not matched to a gene: 9. This CDR3 contains 16 residues. CDR1 and CDR2 from the germline V gene are MNHEY and SVGAGI. The CDR3 protein is CASSYLPGGLADTQYF. The CDR3, as DNA: TGTGCCAGCAGTTATCTTCCGGGGGGGCTCGCAGATACGCAGTATTTT.

This clonotype was seen only once. This chain uses TRBV27 with TRBJ2-2; D gene unclear. The germline CDR1 and CDR2 sequences are MNHEY and SMNVEV (reference sequence). The CDR3 covers 13 residues. V gave up 5 bases and J gave up 8 bases, with 12 bases separating them. CDR3: CASSNGLGGELFF. DNA of the CDR3: TGTGCCAGCAGTAACGGCTTAGGTGGGGAGCTGTTTTTT.

This sequence joins TRBV7-3 and TRBJ2-1; 9 nucleotides agree with TRBD1. CDR3 length: 15 amino acids. CDR1 is SGHTA and CDR2 is FQGTGA in the germline V gene. V lost 5 bases, J lost 3 bases, and 5 bases stayed unmatched. The CDR3 protein is CASSPTGGYYNEQFF. In nucleotides, the CDR3 is TGTGCCAGCAGCCCAACAGGGGGCTACTACAATGAGCAGTTCTTC.

V gene TRBV30 combines with J gene TRBJ2-1, with 11 bases aligning to TRBD2. There are 14 residues in the CDR3. Germline V gives CDR1 GTSNPN, CDR2 SVGIG (reference sequence). V was clipped by 0 bases and J by 7 bases; unmatched bases: 2. CDR3 coding DNA: TGTGCCTGGAGTGTACTAGCGGGGGTGAATGAGCAGTTCTTC. Amino acids: CAWSVLAGVNEQFF.

The chain couples TRBV4-1 to TRBJ1-5, with D tentatively TRBD1 (6 bases). CDR1 is MGHRA and CDR2 is YSYEKL in the germline V gene. V gave up 0 bases and J gave up 1 base, with 7 bases separating them. CDR3 length equals 15 residues. The CDR3 DNA is TGCGCCAGCAGCCAAGAACAGGGAAGCAATCAGCCCCAGCATTTT. The encoded protein is CASSQEQGSNQPQHF.

The gene calls are TRBV6-5 and TRBJ2-1; the D is unclear. This CDR3 region has 16 residues. Trimming removed 5 bases from V and 1 base from J, with 15 bases in between. Germline CDR1 reads MNHEY; CDR2 reads SVGAGI. The chain's CDR3 is CASSLDLFLSYNEQFF. The CDR3 nucleotides are TGTGCCAGCAGTCTCGACTTATTCCTTTCCTACAATGAGCAGTTCTTC.

The J gene is TRBJ2-1, the V gene TRBV12-3 or TRBV12-4, with 13 nucleotides matching TRBD2. This CDR3 is built from 17 residues. Losses at the gene ends were 1 base for V and 5 bases for J; bases not matched to a gene: 5. The CDR3 region has the DNA TGTGCCAGCAGTTTAGGACTAGCGGGGGGTTATGACAATGAGCAGTTCTTC. This sequence encodes CASSLGLAGGYDNEQFF.

This clonotype was seen a handful of times. The chain uses TRBV4-3 and TRBJ1-6; 9 bases are a match to TRBD1. CDR1 is LGHNA, CDR2 YSLEER, per germline. The CDR3 covers 14 residues. With 4 bases clipped from V and 8 bases from J, the junction kept 3 bases outside the gene matches. CDR3 in DNA: TGCGCCAGCAGCCTACAGGGGGCTCATTCACCCCTCCACTTT. Translated, it gives CASSLQGAHSPLHF.